These 15 T cell receptor beta chains came from one sample sequenced in a study of T cells expressing NK-cell markers. TCRdb derives one entry per CDR3 protein from the 5' RACE reads, leaving out DNA. The sample totals over 150,000 distinct CDR3 sequences. Material: blood T cells: a sorted CD56 or NKG2C T cell subset, CD4+ or CD8+ T cells, or bulk PBMC T cells (not recorded which). Receptor source: a woman aged 45-60 years in good health.

The chain is built from TRBV27 and TRBJ2-5; as DNA is missing, the TRBD2 call by TCRdb cannot be tested. This CDR3 has 14 amino acids. The germline V gene encodes CDR1 MNHEY and CDR2 SMNVEV (reference sequence). CDR3 region: CASSWGTSQETQYF.

The genes are TRBV29-1 and TRBJ2-7; TCRdb calls TRBD2, which cannot be checked without DNA. From germline, CDR1 is SQVTM and CDR2 ANQGSEA. This CDR3 is built from 19 residues. The CDR3 spells CSVEGHSTWTSGIQNEQYF.

The chain's CDR3 is CASSTPDYYRDTQYF. This chain joins TRBV19 and TRBJ2-3; TCRdb picks TRBD2, but there is no DNA to check that call. Germline V gives CDR1 LNHDA, CDR2 SQIVND (reference sequence). The CDR3 has 15 residues.

The chain has TRBV4-2 and TRBJ2-1; the TCRdb D gene call, TRBD1, has no DNA to confirm it. CDR1 and CDR2 (germline): LGHNA, YNFKEQ. CDR3 size: 16 residues. This CDR3 is CASSQDPDLSYNEQFF.

This sequence joins TRBV11-3 and TRBJ2-1. The CDR3 contains 15 residues. The V gene's germline CDR1 is SGHNT and CDR2 YENEEA. The CDR3 loop is CASSQATSSYNEQFF.

The V and J genes are TRBV27 and TRBJ2-1; the TCRdb D gene call, TRBD2, has no DNA to confirm it. The CDR3 loop spans 15 amino acids. Per germline, CDR1 MNHEY and CDR2 SMNVEV (reference sequence). The CDR3 here is CASRSPLAAYNEQFF.

The rearrangement links TRBV21-1 to TRBJ2-5; there is no DNA to check the TCRdb D call of TRBD2. TRBV21-1 is tagged as a pseudogene. The CDR3 is 18 residues long. CDR3 residues: CASSRLAGGPAPTETQYF.

The rearrangement joins TRBV18 to TRBJ1-5. There are 14 residues in the CDR3. Germline CDR1 reads KGHSH; CDR2 reads LQKENI. The CDR3 protein is CASSPTRVEQPQHF.

The chain couples TRBV7-8 to TRBJ1-1. Germline CDR1 reads SGHVS; CDR2 reads FQNEAQ. The length of the CDR3 is 13 residues. The CDR3 spells CASSLAVYTEAFF. The full variable domain, its missing parts supplied by reference TRBV7-8 and TRBJ1-1, is GAGVSQSPRYKVAKRGQDVALRCDPISGHVSLFWYQQALGQGPEFLTYFQNEAQLDKSGLPSDRFFAERPEGSVSTLKIQRTQQEDSAVYLCASSLAVYTEAFFGQGTRLTVV.

V and J are TRBV6-1 and TRBJ2-5; the D call from TCRdb, TRBD2, cannot be confirmed without DNA. The CDR3 has 15 residues. Germline CDR1 MNHNS, CDR2 SASEGT. CDR3 amino acids: CASSLQPSSQETQYF.

V usage is TRBV20-1 and J usage is TRBJ1-5; without DNA, the TCRdb call of TRBD1 cannot be checked. CDR3 size: 14 residues. Germline V gives CDR1 DFQATT, CDR2 SNEGSKA (reference sequence). The CDR3 loop is CSASDRVGGQPQHF.

J is TRBJ1-1 and V is TRBV4-1; TCRdb picks TRBD1, but there is no DNA to check that call. Germline V gene lookup returns CDR1 MGHRA and CDR2 YSYEKL. This CDR3 has 15 residues. This CDR3 reads CASSYRTGRDTEAFF.

V and J are TRBV11-2 and TRBJ2-6; lacking DNA, the TRBD1 call made by TCRdb goes unchecked. CDR1 SGHAT and CDR2 FQNNGV come from the germline V gene. CDR3 length: 18 amino acids. The CDR3 region is CASSLAYRGSSGANVLTF.

The V gene is TRBV24-1, the J gene TRBJ2-1; TCRdb selects TRBD2, and the lack of DNA leaves this call unchecked. The CDR3 extends over 15 amino acids. CDR1 and CDR2 from the germline V gene are KGHDR and SFDVKD. The CDR3 is CATSESGTSGDEQFF.

This chain links TRBV29-1 with TRBJ2-3; TCRdb gives TRBD2 as the D gene, but with no DNA this cannot be confirmed. The CDR3 runs to 16 residues. Germline loops: CDR1 SQVTM, CDR2 ANQGSEA. This CDR3 is CSVHKPGLAWEDTQYF.